Following are 20 T cell receptor beta chains from one sample sequenced in a study of a mutant IDH1 vaccine in newly diagnosed glioma. These receptors have no identified antigens. The table came from immunoSEQ multiplex PCR; TCRdb's copy has only in-frame clones and leaves some out. This sample has about 38,000 clones; 75% to 85% occur once, and the top ten carry roughly 5.5%. Documented time point: week 5, during vaccination. With topical imiquimod, each dose of the vaccine consisted of 300 ug of mutant IDH1 20-mer peptide. Sample: PBMCs, taken from a glioma patient whose treatment included an IDH1 peptide vaccine. All receptors derive from a man aged 40-55 years with glioma.

This clone was found a few times. The chain uses TRBV7-9 and TRBJ1-1, with D tentatively TRBD1 (5 bases). V dropped 4 bases and J dropped 10 bases, with 16 bases sitting between them. From germline, CDR1 is SEHNR and CDR2 FQNEAQ (reference sequence). CDR3 length: 13 amino acids. In DNA, the CDR3 is TGTGCCAGCAGCTCTAGGGACGACTTAAGAGCTTTCTTT. Amino acid sequence: CASSSRDDLRAFF.

In its sample, this clone was seen a few times. The chain carries TRBV7-9 and TRBJ1-5, with TRBD1 matching over 9 bases. CDR3 length: 15 amino acids. The junction had 3 bases not matched to a gene; V was cut back by 3 bases and J by 3 bases. CDR1 is SEHNR and CDR2 is FQNEAQ in the germline V gene (reference sequence). The CDR3 sequence is CASSLTGGINQPQHF. The CDR3 DNA sequence: TGTGCCAGCAGCTTGACAGGGGGGATCAATCAGCCCCAGCATTTT.

V gene TRBV7-2 combines with J gene TRBJ2-7; the D gene is possibly TRBD2 (6 bases). The CDR3 extends over 14 amino acids. V gave up 5 bases and J gave up 4 bases, with 15 bases separating them. Germline V CDR1 and CDR2: SGHTA, FQGNSA. In DNA form, the CDR3 reads TGTGCCAGCAGCCCTCAGGGAGCGGGTTACGAGCAGTACTTC. Translation: CASSPQGAGYEQYF.

The chain links TRBV5-6 to TRBJ2-1; 8 positions agree with TRBD2. Germline assignment: CDR1 SGHDT and CDR2 YYEEEE. The CDR3 consists of 14 residues. Losses at the gene ends were 9 bases for V and 5 bases for J; bases not matched to a gene: 10. The CDR3 bases are TGTGCCACGGGGGGACTAGAGTTTGACAATGAGCAGTTCTTC. Its translation: CATGGLEFDNEQFF.

The chain links TRBV19 to TRBJ2-7, with TRBD1 identical over 10 bases. V lost 3 bases, J lost 5 bases, and 4 bases stayed unmatched. The CDR3 is 14 residues long. Per germline, CDR1 LNHDA and CDR2 SQIVND (reference sequence). The CDR3 DNA reads TGTGCCAGTAGTATGGGGACAGGGGTGGACGAGCAGTACTTC. It yields the protein CASSMGTGVDEQYF.

V usage is TRBV19 and J usage is TRBJ2-6; D is undetermined. There are 14 residues in the CDR3. Trimming removed 1 base at V and 5 bases at J, with 6 bases between. Germline V lookup: CDR1 LNHDA, CDR2 SQIVND (reference sequence). As DNA, the CDR3 is TGTGCCAGTAGTATAGGGAAGTGGGCCAACGTCCTGACTTTC. This codes for CASSIGKWANVLTF.

This clone has just a few counts. The V call is TRBV29-1, the J call TRBJ1-1; no reliable D call. V lost 7 bases to trimming and J lost 6 bases, with 9 bases between them. The CDR3 is 10 residues long. Germline V lookup: CDR1 SQVTM, CDR2 ANQGSEA. The CDR3 DNA reads TGCAGCGCCAGAGATGCTGAAGCTTTCTTT. Translating gives CSARDAEAFF.

The chain couples TRBV2 to TRBJ2-5; the match to TRBD2 covers 13 bases. CDR3 length equals 15 residues. Germline values: CDR1 SNHLY, CDR2 FYNNEI. V was pared by 4 bases and J by 4 bases, with 3 bases of the junction left unmatched. Here the CDR3 reads CASSGRLAGGETQYF. CDR3 nucleotides: TGTGCCAGCAGTGGACGACTAGCGGGGGGAGAGACCCAGTACTTC.

This clone is a singleton in its sample. This chain links TRBV2 with TRBJ1-2; no reliable D call. CDR1 SNHLY and CDR2 FYNNEI come from the germline V gene. The V gene lost 8 bases and the J gene lost 0 bases, with 16 bases spanning the gap. The CDR3 consists of 15 residues. The CDR3 loop is CASAGQVAANYGYTF. In DNA form, the CDR3 reads TGTGCCAGCGCTGGGCAGGTGGCGGCTAACTATGGCTACACCTTC.

V is TRBV19 and J is TRBJ1-5; the D is unclear. The CDR3 length is 11 residues. Germline-derived CDR1 and CDR2 are LNHDA and SQIVND (reference sequence). The germline V and J ends were trimmed by 5 bases and 6 bases, with 5 bases remaining between them. The CDR3 bases are TGTGCCAGTAGTGGCGGTCAGCCCCAGCATTTT. Protein product: CASSGGQPQHF.

The chain joins TRBV6-1 to TRBJ2-7; TRBD2 might be the D (6 bases). The V gene lost 4 bases and the J gene lost 7 bases, with 14 bases spanning the gap. CDR3 length: 13 residues. From germline, CDR1 is MNHNS and CDR2 SASEGT. CDR3 in amino acids: CASSVRDSGEQYF. The CDR3 DNA follows: TGTGCCAGCAGTGTCCGGGACTCTGGTGAGCAGTACTTC.

The chain employs TRBV6-6 and TRBJ2-2, with D possibly TRBD2 on 5 matching bases. V was shortened by 2 bases and J by 0 bases, with 7 bases between the two germline ends. Germline-derived CDR1 and CDR2 are MNHNY and SVGAGI (reference sequence). The CDR3 spans 15 residues. CDR3 nucleotide sequence: TGTGCCAGCAGTTACCGACTATCGAACACCGGGGAGCTGTTTTTT. The encoded protein is CASSYRLSNTGELFF.

This sequence joins TRBV5-6 and TRBJ2-7, with 12 bases that match TRBD2. Germline V CDR1 and CDR2: SGHDT, YYEEEE. This CDR3 is built from 14 residues. After removal of 6 bases from V and 5 bases from J, the junction contained 6 bases not matched to a gene. CDR3 sequence reads: CASKPSGGADEQYF. CDR3 in DNA: TGTGCCAGCAAACCTAGCGGGGGGGCGGACGAGCAGTACTTC.

The V and J genes are TRBV7-2 and TRBJ1-1; no definite D call. This CDR3 is 15 amino acids long. V was cut by 5 bases and J by 3 bases, with 16 bases left in between. Germline CDR1 and CDR2: SGHTA and FQGNSA. The CDR3 is CASSIRRGRHTEAFF. CDR3 bases: TGTGCCAGCAGCATCCGACGGGGTCGGCACACTGAAGCTTTCTTT.

CDR3 sequence: CASSGRAGNTGELFF. In nucleotides, the CDR3 is TGTGCCAGCTCTGGGCGTGCGGGGAACACCGGGGAGCTGTTTTTT. The chain couples TRBV2 to TRBJ2-2, with D possibly being TRBD2 (5 bases). This CDR3 contains 15 residues. The ends were cut back, 8 bases at V and 1 base at J, with 14 bases in the middle. Germline V gene sequence: CDR1 SNHLY, CDR2 FYNNEI.

The CDR3 nucleotides are TGTGCCAGCAGTGAAAGGTGGTCTGGGACAAACAATTCACCCCTCCACTTT. It codes for CASSERWSGTNNSPLHF. The chain uses TRBV6-1 and TRBJ1-6, with D possibly TRBD1 on 6 matching bases. This CDR3 has 17 amino acids. The germline V gene has CDR1 MNHNS and CDR2 SASEGT. Trimming stripped 2 bases from V and 7 bases from J, with 18 bases between.

The genes are TRBV5-1 and TRBJ1-1, with 8 bases identical to TRBD1. The CDR3 consists of 16 residues. Trimming removed 4 bases from V and 1 base from J; junction bases left unmatched: 9. The germline V gene has CDR1 SGHRS and CDR2 YFSETQ. CDR3 in DNA: TGCGCCAGCAGCCAGGGGACAGGCTTTTCGAACACTGAAGCTTTCTTT. It specifies CASSQGTGFSNTEAFF.

The rearrangement joins TRBV5-1 to TRBJ2-1; 7 bases match TRBD2. The CDR3 is made up of 16 amino acids. The germline V gene has CDR1 SGHRS and CDR2 YFSETQ. V shed 4 bases, J shed 3 bases, and the junction held 10 bases outside the gene matches. The CDR3 protein is CASSPPSGALYNEQFF. The DNA for the CDR3 is TGCGCCAGCAGCCCACCTAGCGGTGCACTCTACAATGAGCAGTTCTTC.

V and J are TRBV19 and TRBJ2-7; unclear D gene. Trimming stripped 0 bases from V and 3 bases from J, with 12 bases between. This CDR3 is 15 amino acids long. The germline V gene has CDR1 LNHDA and CDR2 SQIVND (reference sequence). The CDR3 region is CASSIDPGSFYEQYF. The CDR3 bases are TGTGCCAGTAGTATAGATCCAGGTTCCTTCTACGAGCAGTACTTC.

This clone was detected a few times. The chain carries TRBV19 and TRBJ1-2; TRBD1 matches 9 bases. This CDR3 region has 15 residues. Germline-derived CDR1 and CDR2 are LNHDA and SQIVND (reference sequence). After removal of 3 bases from V and 4 bases from J, the junction contained 6 bases not matched to a gene. The chain's CDR3 is CASSIIGDRVYGYTF. The CDR3, as DNA: TGTGCCAGTAGTATTATAGGGGACAGGGTCTATGGCTACACCTTC. Based on the CDR3 plus reference TRBV19 and TRBJ1-2, the full variable domain is DGGITQSPKYLFRKEGQNVTLSCEQNLNHDAMYWYRQDPGQGLRLIYYSQIVNDFQKGDIAEGYSVSREKKESFPLTVTSAQKNPTAFYLCASSIIGDRVYGYTFGSGTRLTVV.